What follows describes a single TCR beta chain. Its specificity is not known. The junction departs from the called germline gene at one end, perhaps through a read error. Next came a second PCR, run for roughly 7 to 12 cycles, which used a sample-barcoded 5' primer along with a J-beta primer mix. TCRdb re-analysed the 5' RACE reads in MiXCR, keeping a single row per CDR3 protein. The data contain approximately 2,000,000 distinct CDR3 sequences, roughly 43% of them singletons. The data are from a study of blood T cells in healthy people across ages. Notes on the study in general: Among long-lived donors, naive CD4+ cells were more numerous and diversity higher than in aged donors. Naive T cell percentage showed a strong correlation with the diversity of TCR beta. Significant beta diversity loss was already apparent by age approximately 38, declining roughly linearly.

The CDR3 has 14 amino acids. Sequenced material: blood. The chain recombines TRBV12-3 or TRBV12-4 with TRBJ2-3, with TRBD1 matching over 7 bases. This TCR was sampled from a human donor in good health. CDR3: CASSSGGSTDMQYF. In nucleotides, the CDR3 is TGTGCCAGCAGCTCAGGGGGTAGCACAGATATGCAGTATTTT.